This paragraph covers one T cell receptor beta chain sequence. The antigen remains undetermined. Naive CD4 T cells, CD45RO-negative and CD62L-positive, were flow-sorted from PBMCs. The data belong to a study of human versus mouse CDR3 diversity and MHC coevolution. Study-wide findings and caveats: About 1.6 million TCR beta clonotypes were estimated for humans, the largest repertoire. Among all groups, most of the three human donors showed least clonal inequality. Mice had fewer CDR3 deletions and insertions than humans on average.

The V and J ends lost 6 bases and 7 bases respectively, with 17 bases between them. The CDR3 loop spans 14 amino acids. From germline, CDR1 is LNHDA and CDR2 SQIVND (reference sequence). The table came from immunoSEQ multiplex PCR; TCRdb's copy has only in-frame clones and leaves some out. Of around 59,000 clones in the sample, 90% to 95% were seen once. The rearrangement links TRBV19 to TRBJ2-3; a possible D gene is TRBD2 (6 bases). The clonotype was recovered from a person aged 55 to 69 in good health. The sample was naive CD4+ T cells from blood. Subset denoted: CD45RO-negative CD62L-positive naive CD4 T cells. CDR3 sequence: CASSSGSLPYTQYF. As DNA, the CDR3 is TGTGCCAGTAGCAGCGGGTCACTCCCCTATACGCAGTATTTT.